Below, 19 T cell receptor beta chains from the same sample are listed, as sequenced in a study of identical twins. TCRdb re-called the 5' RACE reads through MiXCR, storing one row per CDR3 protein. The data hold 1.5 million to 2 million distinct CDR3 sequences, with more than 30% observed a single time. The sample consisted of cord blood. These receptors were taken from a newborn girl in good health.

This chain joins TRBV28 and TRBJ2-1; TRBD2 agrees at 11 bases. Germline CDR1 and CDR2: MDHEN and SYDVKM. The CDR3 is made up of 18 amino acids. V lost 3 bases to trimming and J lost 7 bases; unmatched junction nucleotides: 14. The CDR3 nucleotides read TGTGCCAGCAGTTTGGGGCTAGCGGGAGGCCCCTTAGGGAATGAGCAGTTCTTC. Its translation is CASSLGLAGGPLGNEQFF.

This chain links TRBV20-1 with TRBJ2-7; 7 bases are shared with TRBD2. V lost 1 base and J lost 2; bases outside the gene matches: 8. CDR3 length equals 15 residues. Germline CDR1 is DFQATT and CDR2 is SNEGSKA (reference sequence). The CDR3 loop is CSARAEAGDPYEQYF. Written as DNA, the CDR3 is TGCAGTGCTAGAGCTGAGGCGGGGGACCCCTACGAGCAGTACTTC.

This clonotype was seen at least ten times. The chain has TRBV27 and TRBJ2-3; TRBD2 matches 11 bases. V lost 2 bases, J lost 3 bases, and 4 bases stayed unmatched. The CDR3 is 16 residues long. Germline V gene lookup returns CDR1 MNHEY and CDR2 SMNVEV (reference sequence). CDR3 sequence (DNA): TGTGCCAGCAGTTTACAACGGACTAGCGGGACAGATACGCAGTATTTT. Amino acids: CASSLQRTSGTDTQYF.

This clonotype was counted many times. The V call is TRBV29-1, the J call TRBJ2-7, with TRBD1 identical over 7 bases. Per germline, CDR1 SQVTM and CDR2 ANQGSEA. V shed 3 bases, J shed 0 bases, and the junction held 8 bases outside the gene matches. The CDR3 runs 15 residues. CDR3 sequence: CSVDTTGSGSYEQYF. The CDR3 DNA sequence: TGCAGCGTTGACACGACAGGGTCCGGCTCCTACGAGCAGTACTTC.

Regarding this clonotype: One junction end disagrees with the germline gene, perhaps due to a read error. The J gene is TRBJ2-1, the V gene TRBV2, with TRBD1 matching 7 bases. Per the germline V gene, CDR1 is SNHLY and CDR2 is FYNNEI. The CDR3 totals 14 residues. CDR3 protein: CANSASGGSDEQFF. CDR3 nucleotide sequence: TGTGCCAACAGTGCGTCAGGGGGATCTGATGAGCAGTTCTTC.

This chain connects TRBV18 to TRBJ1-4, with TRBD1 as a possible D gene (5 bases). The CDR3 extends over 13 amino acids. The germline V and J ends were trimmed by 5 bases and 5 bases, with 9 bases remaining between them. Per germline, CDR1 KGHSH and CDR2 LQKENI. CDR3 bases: TGTGCCAGCTCAGCGGGACGGAATGAAAAACTGTTTTTT. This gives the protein CASSAGRNEKLFF.

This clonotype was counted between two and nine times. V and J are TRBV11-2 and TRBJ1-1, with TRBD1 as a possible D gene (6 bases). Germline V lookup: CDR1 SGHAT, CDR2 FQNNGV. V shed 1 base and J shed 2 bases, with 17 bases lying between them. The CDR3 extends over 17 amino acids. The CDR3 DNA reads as TGTGCCAGCAGCTTAGGAAGGGGAACAGGGAGAAACACTGAAGCTTTCTTT. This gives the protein CASSLGRGTGRNTEAFF.

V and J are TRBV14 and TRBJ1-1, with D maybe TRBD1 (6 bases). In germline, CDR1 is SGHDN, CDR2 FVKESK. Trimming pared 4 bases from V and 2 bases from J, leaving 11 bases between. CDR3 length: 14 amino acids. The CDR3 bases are TGTGCCAGCAGCCCTGGACAGTTCAACACTGAAGCTTTCTTT. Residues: CASSPGQFNTEAFF. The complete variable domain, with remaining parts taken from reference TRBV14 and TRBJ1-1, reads EAGVTQFPSHSVIEKGQTVTLRCDPISGHDNLYWYRRVMGKEIKFLLHFVKESKQDESGMPNNRFLAERTGGTYSTLKVQPAELEDSGVYFCASSPGQFNTEAFFGQGTRLTVV.

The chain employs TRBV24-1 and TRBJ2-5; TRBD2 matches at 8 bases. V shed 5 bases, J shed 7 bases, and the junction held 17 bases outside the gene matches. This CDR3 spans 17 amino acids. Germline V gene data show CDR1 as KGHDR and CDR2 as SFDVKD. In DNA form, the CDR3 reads TGTGCCACCAGTGCGCCGCTTGGACTAGCTTCAAGGCGGACCCAGTACTTC. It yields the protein CATSAPLGLASRRTQYF.

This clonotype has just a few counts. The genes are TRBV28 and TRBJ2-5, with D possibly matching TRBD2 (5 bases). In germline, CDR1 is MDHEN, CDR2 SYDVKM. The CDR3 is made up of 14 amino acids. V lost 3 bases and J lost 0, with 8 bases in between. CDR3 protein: CASSFRTYQETQYF. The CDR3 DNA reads TGTGCCAGCAGTTTCAGGACTTACCAAGAGACCCAGTACTTC.

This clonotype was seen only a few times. This CDR3 is CASSLPTGQGRYEQYF. Written as DNA, the CDR3 is TGTGCCAGCAGTCTCCCGACGGGACAGGGGAGGTACGAGCAGTACTTC. The rearrangement joins TRBV28 to TRBJ2-7, with 10 positions matching TRBD1. There are 16 residues in the CDR3. With V trimmed by 5 bases and J by 4 bases, 11 bases remained unmatched. The germline V gene has CDR1 MDHEN and CDR2 SYDVKM.

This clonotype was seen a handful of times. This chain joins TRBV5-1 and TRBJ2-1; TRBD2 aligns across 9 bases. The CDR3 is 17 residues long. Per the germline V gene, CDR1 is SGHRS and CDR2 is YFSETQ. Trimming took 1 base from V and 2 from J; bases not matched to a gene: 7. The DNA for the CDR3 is TGCGCCAGCAGCTTGCCGATAGCGGGGGCCACCTACAATGAGCAGTTCTTC. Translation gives CASSLPIAGATYNEQFF.

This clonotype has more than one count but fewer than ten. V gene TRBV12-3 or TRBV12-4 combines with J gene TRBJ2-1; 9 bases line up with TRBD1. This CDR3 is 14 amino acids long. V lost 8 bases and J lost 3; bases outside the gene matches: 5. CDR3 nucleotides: TGTGCCAGCCAGGGGGACAGGGTCTACAATGAGCAGTTCTTC. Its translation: CASQGDRVYNEQFF.

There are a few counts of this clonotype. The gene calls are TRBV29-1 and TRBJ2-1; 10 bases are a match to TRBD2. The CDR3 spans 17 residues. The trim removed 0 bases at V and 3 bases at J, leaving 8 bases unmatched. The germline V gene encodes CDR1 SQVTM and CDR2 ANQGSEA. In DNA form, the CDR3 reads TGCAGCGTTGAAGATCCCCTAGCGGGAGTTTTCTACAATGAGCAGTTCTTC. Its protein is CSVEDPLAGVFYNEQFF.

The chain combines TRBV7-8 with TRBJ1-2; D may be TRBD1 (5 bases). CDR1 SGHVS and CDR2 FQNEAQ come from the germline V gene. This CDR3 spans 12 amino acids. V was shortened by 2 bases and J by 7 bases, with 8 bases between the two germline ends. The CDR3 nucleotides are TGTGCCAGCAGCTTAAGAGGGACTGGCTACACCTTC. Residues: CASSLRGTGYTF.

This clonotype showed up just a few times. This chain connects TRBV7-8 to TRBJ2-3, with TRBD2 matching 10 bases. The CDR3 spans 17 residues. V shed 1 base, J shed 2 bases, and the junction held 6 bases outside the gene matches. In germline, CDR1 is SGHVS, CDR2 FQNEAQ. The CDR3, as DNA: TGTGCCAGCAGCTTAGGGAGCGGGGGGGTACCCACAGATACGCAGTATTTT. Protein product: CASSLGSGGVPTDTQYF. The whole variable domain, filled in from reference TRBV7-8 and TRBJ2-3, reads GAGVSQSPRYKVAKRGQDVALRCDPISGHVSLFWYQQALGQGPEFLTYFQNEAQLDKSGLPSDRFFAERPEGSVSTLKIQRTQQEDSAVYLCASSLGSGGVPTDTQYFGPGTRLTVL.

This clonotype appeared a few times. CDR3 nucleotide sequence: TGTGCCAGCAGTCCAAACCCAGACGCATTTTCTAGCACAGATACGCAGTATTTT. This encodes CASSPNPDAFSSTDTQYF. This rearrangement joins TRBV12-3 or TRBV12-4 to TRBJ2-3; unclear D gene. Trimming took off 5 bases at V and 0 bases at J, with 21 bases between the two ends. This CDR3 spans 18 amino acids.

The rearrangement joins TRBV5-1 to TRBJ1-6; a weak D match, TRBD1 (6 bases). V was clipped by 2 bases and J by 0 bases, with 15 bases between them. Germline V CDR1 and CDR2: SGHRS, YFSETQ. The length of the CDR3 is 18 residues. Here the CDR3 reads CASSFHDRRSSYNSPLHF. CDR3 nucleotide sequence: TGCGCCAGCAGCTTCCACGACAGGCGGAGCTCCTATAATTCACCCCTCCACTTT.

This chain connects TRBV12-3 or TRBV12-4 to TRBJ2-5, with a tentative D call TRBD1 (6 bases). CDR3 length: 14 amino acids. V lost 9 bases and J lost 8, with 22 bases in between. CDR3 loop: CASNRLGAQGTQYF. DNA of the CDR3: TGTGCCAGTAACCGCTTGGGGGCCCAAGGTACCCAGTACTTC.